This T cell receptor beta chain was identified in a study of OX40 agonist ivuxolimab in advanced cancers. Across the whole study: Patients received intravenous ivuxolimab every 2 weeks at 0.01 to 10 mg/kg. The diagnoses of dose-escalation patients were hepatocellular carcinoma, melanoma, renal cell or head and neck cancer.

Profiled with immunoSEQ multiplex PCR; TCRdb holds only in-frame clones, not every one. The sample records about 36,000 clones, 78% being singletons. In germline, CDR1 is MNHNS, CDR2 SASEGT. The CDR3 length is 14 residues. V was clipped by 3 bases and J by 8 bases; unmatched bases: 6. The chain uses TRBV6-1 and TRBJ1-5; 8 positions agree with TRBD1. The TCR was taken from an adult with an advanced solid tumor such as melanoma, head and neck, liver or kidney cancer. Here the sequenced sample was CD4+ or CD8+ T cells sorted from blood, taken in a trial of the OX40 agonist ivuxolimab. The CDR3 DNA reads TGTGCCAGCAGTGACGGGGCAGGGGGCAAGCCCCAGCATTTT. As protein: CASSDGAGGKPQHF.